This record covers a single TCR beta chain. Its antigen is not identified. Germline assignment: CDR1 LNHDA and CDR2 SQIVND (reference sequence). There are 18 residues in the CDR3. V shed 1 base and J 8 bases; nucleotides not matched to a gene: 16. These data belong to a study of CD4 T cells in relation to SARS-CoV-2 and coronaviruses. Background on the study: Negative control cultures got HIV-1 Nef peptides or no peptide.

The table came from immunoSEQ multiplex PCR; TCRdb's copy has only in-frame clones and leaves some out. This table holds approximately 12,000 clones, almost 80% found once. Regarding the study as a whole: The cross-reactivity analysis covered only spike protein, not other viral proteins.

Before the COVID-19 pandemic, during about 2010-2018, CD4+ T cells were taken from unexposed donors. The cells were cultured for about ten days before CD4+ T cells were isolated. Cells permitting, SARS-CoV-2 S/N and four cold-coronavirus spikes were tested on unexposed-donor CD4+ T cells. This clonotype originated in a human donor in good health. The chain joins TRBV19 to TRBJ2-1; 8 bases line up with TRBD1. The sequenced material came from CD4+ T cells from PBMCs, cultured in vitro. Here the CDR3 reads CASSIGPWTGKSNDEQFF. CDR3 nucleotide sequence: TGTGCCAGTAGTATAGGCCCCTGGACAGGGAAAAGCAACGATGAGCAGTTCTTC.